This T cell receptor (beta chain) is from a study of cytomegalovirus exposure and HLA in healthy donors. Study-wide results and limits: It was 164 TCR beta chains that were listed as cytomegalovirus-associated. Per published reports, the classifier diagnosed cytomegalovirus status with high specificity and sensitivity. Some segments of the V type, notably TRBV6-2 and TRBV6-3, were excluded as indistinguishable. Reportedly, fewer N-insertions than the 666-donor mean appeared in an Asian-associated ancestry cluster in a later analysis.

To note about this clone: The antigen is unknown.

Trimming at V came to 6 bases and at J to 5 bases, leaving 12 bases not matched to a gene. The CDR3 loop spans 15 amino acids. The germline CDR1 and CDR2 sequences are SGHTA and FQGNSA. PCR amplification relied on 60 Vbeta primers (plus 13 Jbeta primers). Only in-frame clones appear in the TCRdb table, and some are missing; sequencing was by immunoSEQ multiplex PCR. The table records 70,000 to 100,000 clones, nearly 70% of them present only once. The sequence was collected from a man aged 50 or older in good health and CMV-seronegative. The V gene is TRBV7-2, the J gene TRBJ2-5, with TRBD2 matching 7 bases. The sample was PBMCs. In DNA form, the CDR3 reads TGTGCCAGCAGGAGCCGGGAGGTAACTGGGGAGACCCAGTACTTC. It encodes CASRSREVTGETQYF.